This entry describes one TCR beta chain. These data belong to a study of blood T cell repertoires in COVID-19. About the research overall: PBMCs, B-cell-depleted T cells, or T cells were the source of the cDNA or gDNA that made up the material.

Clinical history as reported by participants underpinned cohort assignment. TCRdb keeps only in-frame clones here, not all; method: immunoSEQ multiplex PCR. This sample has 110,000 to 150,000 clones; 84% occur once, and the top ten carry approximately 1.6%. The CDR3 consists of 13 residues. Trimming left V 6 bases short and J 6 bases short, with 12 bases between. Germline CDR1 and CDR2: LNHDA and SQIVND (reference sequence). Input material: PBMCs or T cells enriched from blood (not recorded which). The TCR sequence derives from a woman between 18 and 30 years old who had been exposed to COVID-19. The chain is built from TRBV19 and TRBJ1-5; D not certain. CDR3 in DNA: TGTGCCAGTAGCGCCAAGTTCAGTCAGCCCCAGCATTTT. Encoded protein: CASSAKFSQPQHF. The full variable domain, completed using reference TRBV19 and TRBJ1-5, is DGGITQSPKYLFRKEGQNVTLSCEQNLNHDAMYWYRQDPGQGLRLIYYSQIVNDFQKGDIAEGYSVSREKKESFPLTVTSAQKNPTAFYLCASSAKFSQPQHFGDGTRLSIL.